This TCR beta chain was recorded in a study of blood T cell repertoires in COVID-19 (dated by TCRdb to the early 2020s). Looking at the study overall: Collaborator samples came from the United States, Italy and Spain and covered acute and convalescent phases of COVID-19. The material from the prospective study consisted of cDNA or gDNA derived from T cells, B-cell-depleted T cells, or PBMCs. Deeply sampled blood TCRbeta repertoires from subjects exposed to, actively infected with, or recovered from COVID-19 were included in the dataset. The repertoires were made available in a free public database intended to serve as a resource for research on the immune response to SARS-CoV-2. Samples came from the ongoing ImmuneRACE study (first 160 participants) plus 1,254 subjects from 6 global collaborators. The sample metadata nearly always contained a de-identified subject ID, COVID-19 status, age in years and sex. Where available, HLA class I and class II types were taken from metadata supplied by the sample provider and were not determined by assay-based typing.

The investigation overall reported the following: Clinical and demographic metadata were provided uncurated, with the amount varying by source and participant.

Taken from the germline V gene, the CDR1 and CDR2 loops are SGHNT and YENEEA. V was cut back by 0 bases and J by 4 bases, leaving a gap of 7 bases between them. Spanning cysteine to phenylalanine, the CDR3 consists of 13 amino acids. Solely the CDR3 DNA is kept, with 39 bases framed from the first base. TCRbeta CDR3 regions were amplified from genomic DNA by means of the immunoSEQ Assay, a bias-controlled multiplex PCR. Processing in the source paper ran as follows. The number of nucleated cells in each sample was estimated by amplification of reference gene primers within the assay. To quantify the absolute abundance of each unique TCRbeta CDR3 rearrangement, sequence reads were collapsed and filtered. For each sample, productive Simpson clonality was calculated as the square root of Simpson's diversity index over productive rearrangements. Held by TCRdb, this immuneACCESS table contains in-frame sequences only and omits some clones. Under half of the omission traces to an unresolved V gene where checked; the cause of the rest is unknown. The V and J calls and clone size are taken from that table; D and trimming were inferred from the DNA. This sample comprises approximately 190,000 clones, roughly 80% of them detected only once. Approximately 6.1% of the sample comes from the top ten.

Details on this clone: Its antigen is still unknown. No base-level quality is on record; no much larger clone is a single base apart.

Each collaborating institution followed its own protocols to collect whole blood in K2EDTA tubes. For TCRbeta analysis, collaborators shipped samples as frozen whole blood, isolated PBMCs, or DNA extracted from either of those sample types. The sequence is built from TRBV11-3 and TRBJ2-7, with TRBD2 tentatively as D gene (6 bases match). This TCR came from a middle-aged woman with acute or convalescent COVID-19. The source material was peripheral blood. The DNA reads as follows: TGTGCCAGCAGCTTAGATGGGGGGTACGAGCAGTACTTC. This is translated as CASSLDGGYEQYF.